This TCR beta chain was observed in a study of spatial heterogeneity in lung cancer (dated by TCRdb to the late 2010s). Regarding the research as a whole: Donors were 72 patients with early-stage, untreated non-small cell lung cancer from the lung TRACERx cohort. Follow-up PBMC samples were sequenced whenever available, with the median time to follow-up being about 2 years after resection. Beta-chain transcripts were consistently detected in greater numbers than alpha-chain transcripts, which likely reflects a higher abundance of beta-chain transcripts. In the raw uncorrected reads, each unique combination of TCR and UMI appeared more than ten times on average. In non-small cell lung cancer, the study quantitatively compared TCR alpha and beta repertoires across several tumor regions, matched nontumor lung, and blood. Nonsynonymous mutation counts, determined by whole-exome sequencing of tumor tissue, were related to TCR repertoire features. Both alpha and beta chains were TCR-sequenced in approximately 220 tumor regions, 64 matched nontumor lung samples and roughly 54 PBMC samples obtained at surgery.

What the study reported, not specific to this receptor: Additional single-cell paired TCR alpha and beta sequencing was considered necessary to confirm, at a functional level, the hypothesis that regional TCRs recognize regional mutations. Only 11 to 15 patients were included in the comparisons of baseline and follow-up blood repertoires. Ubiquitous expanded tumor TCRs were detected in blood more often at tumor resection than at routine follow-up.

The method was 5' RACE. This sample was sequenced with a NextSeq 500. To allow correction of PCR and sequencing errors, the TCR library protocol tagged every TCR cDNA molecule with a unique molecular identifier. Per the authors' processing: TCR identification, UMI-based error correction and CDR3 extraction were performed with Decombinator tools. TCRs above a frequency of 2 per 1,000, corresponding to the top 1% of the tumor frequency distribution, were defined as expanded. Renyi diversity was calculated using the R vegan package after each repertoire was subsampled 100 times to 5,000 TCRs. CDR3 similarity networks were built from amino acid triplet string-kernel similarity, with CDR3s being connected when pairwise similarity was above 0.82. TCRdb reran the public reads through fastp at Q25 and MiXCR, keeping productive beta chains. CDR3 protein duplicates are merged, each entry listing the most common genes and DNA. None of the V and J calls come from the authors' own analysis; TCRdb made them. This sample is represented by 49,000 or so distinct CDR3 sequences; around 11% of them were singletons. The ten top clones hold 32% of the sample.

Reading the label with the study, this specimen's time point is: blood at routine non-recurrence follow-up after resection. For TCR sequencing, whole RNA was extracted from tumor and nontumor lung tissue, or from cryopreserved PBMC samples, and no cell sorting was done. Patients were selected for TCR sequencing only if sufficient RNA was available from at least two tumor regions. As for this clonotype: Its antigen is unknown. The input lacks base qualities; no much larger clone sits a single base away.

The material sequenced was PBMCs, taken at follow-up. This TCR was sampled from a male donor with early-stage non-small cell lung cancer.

The sequenced DNA: TGCAGTGCTAGAGATCCTGGAGGACTAACTTTTTACTCCTACAATGAGCAGTTCTTC. It specifies CSARDPGGLTFYSYNEQFF. The chain employs TRBV20-1 and TRBJ2-1; tentative D gene TRBD2, with 6 bases matching. CDR3 length: 19 amino acids, cysteine to phenylalanine. Only CDR3 DNA remains: 57 bases, in frame from the first base. Relative to germline, V is 0 bases shorter and J is 0 bases shorter, with 21 bases between their ends. Based on the germline V gene (reference sequence), the CDR1 and CDR2 sequences are DFQATT and SNEGSKA.